This is a list of T cell receptor beta chains from one sample in a study of T cell changes during pregnancy in multiple sclerosis. The table came from immunoSEQ multiplex PCR; TCRdb's copy has only in-frame clones and leaves some out. The data show tens of thousands of clones, 88% seen once. Sequencing used peripheral blood, obtained in the first trimester of pregnancy. The receptors stem from a female donor with multiple sclerosis, enrolled in a pregnancy study. Both conserved end residues are part of each CDR3. The D gene is left open where the match is weak. Clone size is given for some rows only: seen once, a few or many times, or a class if the clone is expanded.

CAISKEAGGGTDTQYF	TGTGCCATCAGTAAAGAGGCGGGAGGGGGCACAGATACGCAGTATTTT	.	TRBV10-3	TRBD2	TRBJ2-3
CASSSTAYNEQFF	TGTGCCAGCAGTTCGACAGCGTACAATGAGCAGTTCTTC	.	TRBV27	.	TRBJ2-1
CASSLVRAATSGNTIYF	TGTGCCAGCAGCTTAGTGAGGGCGGCGACCTCTGGAAACACCATATATTTT	once	TRBV7-6	.	TRBJ1-3
CAISASEREKLFF	TGTGCCATCAGCGCGTCAGAGCGTGAAAAACTGTTTTTT	.	TRBV10-3	.	TRBJ1-4
CASSPRRDTEAFF	TGTGCCAGCTCACCACGGAGGGACACTGAAGCTTTCTTT	few	TRBV18	.	TRBJ1-1
CASSVPIASGDYGYTF	TGTGCCAGCAGTGTTCCAATCGCGTCGGGGGACTATGGCTACACCTTC	.	TRBV2	.	TRBJ1-2
CASSLGQGSVGANVLTF	TGTGCCAGCAGCTTGGGACAGGGGTCGGTAGGGGCCAACGTCCTGACTTTC	once	TRBV5-4	TRBD1	TRBJ2-6
CASSLYRSADTYEQYF	TGTGCCAGCAGTTTGTACCGGTCAGCAGACACCTACGAGCAGTACTTC	.	TRBV28	.	TRBJ2-7
CASSTGQTHQETQYF	TGTGCCAGTAGTACGGGACAGACTCACCAAGAGACCCAGTACTTC	.	TRBV19	TRBD1	TRBJ2-5
CAWSGNRGLAGELFF	TGTGCCTGGAGTGGGAACAGGGGGCTGGCCGGGGAGCTGTTTTTT	once	TRBV30	TRBD1	TRBJ2-2
CASNVIVADTQYF	TGTGCCAGCAATGTGATAGTAGCAGATACGCAGTATTTT	.	TRBV2	.	TRBJ2-3
CASSEQGPRGEQYF	TGTGCCAGCAGCGAGCAGGGTCCCAGGGGGGAGCAGTACTTC	.	TRBV7-2	TRBD1	TRBJ2-7
CASSFGTGDGETQYF	TGTGCCAGCAGCTTCGGGACTGGCGATGGGGAGACCCAGTACTTC	.	TRBV7-2	.	TRBJ2-5
CASSFPTRTGESYEQYF	TGTGCCAGCAGCTTCCCTACCCGGACAGGGGAGTCCTACGAGCAGTACTTC	.	TRBV7-9	TRBD1	TRBJ2-7
CASSRQEGYYEQYF	TGTGCCAGCAGTCGTCAGGAGGGGTACTACGAGCAGTACTTC	.	TRBV12-1	.	TRBJ2-7
CASSPSGGSYEQYF	TGTGCCAGTAGTCCCAGCGGGGGCTCCTACGAGCAGTACTTC	.	TRBV19	TRBD2	TRBJ2-7
CAWGTGTSGRGQYF	TGTGCCTGGGGGACCGGGACTAGCGGGAGAGGGCAGTACTTC	few	TRBV30	TRBD2	TRBJ2-7
CASSLQGARENEKLFF	TGTGCCAGCTCACTACAGGGGGCAAGGGAGAATGAAAAACTGTTTTTT	once	TRBV18	TRBD1	TRBJ1-4
CAWSIGLAGGKNIQYF	TGTGCCTGGAGTATCGGACTAGCGGGAGGAAAAAACATTCAGTACTTC	.	TRBV30	TRBD2	TRBJ2-4
CASRTSGRPYEQYF	TGTGCCAGCAGAACTAGCGGGAGGCCCTACGAGCAGTACTTC	.	TRBV19	TRBD2	TRBJ2-7
CASSLGGGALNTEAFF	TGTGCCAGCAGCTTAGGAGGGGGGGCGCTTAACACTGAAGCTTTCTTT	.	TRBV7-2	.	TRBJ1-1
CASSRGQPYEQYF	TGTGCCAGCAGCCGGGGACAGCCCTACGAGCAGTACTTC	.	TRBV5-5	TRBD1	TRBJ2-7
CATTRTSGTYEQYF	TGTGCCACTACTAGGACTAGCGGTACCTACGAGCAGTACTTC	.	TRBV19	TRBD2	TRBJ2-7
CASSPPSGNTEAFF	TGTGCCAGCTCACCACCGTCAGGGAACACTGAAGCTTTCTTT	.	TRBV18	.	TRBJ1-1
CASSRGFGYTF	TGTGCCAGCAGTAGAGGGTTTGGCTACACCTTC	.	TRBV28	.	TRBJ1-2
CASSLVDGGSSYEQYF	TGTGCCAGCAGCTTAGTGGACGGGGGAAGCTCCTACGAGCAGTACTTC	.	TRBV7-2	.	TRBJ2-7
CSGRAESKNIQYF	TGCAGCGGCAGAGCGGAGTCCAAAAACATTCAGTACTTC	.	TRBV29-1	.	TRBJ2-4
CAISEPRAAGYGYTF	TGTGCCATCAGTGAGCCCAGAGCGGCGGGCTATGGCTACACCTTC	.	TRBV10-3	.	TRBJ1-2
CASSRVREPYNEQFF	TGTGCTAGCAGCCGTGTCAGGGAACCATACAATGAGCAGTTCTTC	.	TRBV7-7	.	TRBJ2-1
CASSRGTGWIEAFF	TGTGCCAGCAGCCGAGGTACAGGGTGGATTGAAGCTTTCTTT	.	TRBV7-3	.	TRBJ1-1
CASSASASSYNEQFF	TGTGCCAGCAGCGCCAGCGCGTCTAGCTACAATGAGCAGTTCTTC	.	TRBV9	.	TRBJ2-1
CASSQGDEGAFPSYEQYF	TGTGCCAGCAGCCAAGGAGACGAGGGGGCTTTCCCCTCCTACGAGCAGTACTTC	.	TRBV14	TRBD1	TRBJ2-7
CSQGLAGDTQYF	TGCAGCCAGGGACTAGCGGGAGATACGCAGTATTTT	.	TRBV29-1	TRBD2	TRBJ2-3
CASSLLGQGSNQPQHF	TGTGCCAGTAGCCTACTTGGACAGGGGAGCAATCAGCCCCAGCATTTT	.	TRBV19	TRBD1	TRBJ1-5
CASSPSGESEQYF	TGTGCCAGCTCACCATCGGGGGAGAGCGAGCAGTACTTC	.	TRBV18	.	TRBJ2-7
CASSHDREKYEQYF	TGTGCCAGCTCCCACGACAGGGAAAAATACGAGCAGTACTTC	.	TRBV18	TRBD1	TRBJ2-7
CASSQAEGVGNTEAFF	TGTGCCAGCAGCCAAGCGGAAGGGGTGGGGAACACTGAAGCTTTCTTT	.	TRBV4-2	.	TRBJ1-1
CASSHSGQGFTEAFF	TGCGCCAGCAGCCATTCGGGACAGGGTTTTACTGAAGCTTTCTTT	.	TRBV5-1	TRBD1	TRBJ1-1
CAISDSGVQPQHF	TGTGCCATCAGTGATTCGGGGGTCCAGCCCCAGCATTTT	.	TRBV10-3	.	TRBJ1-5
CASSFHETQYF	TGTGCCAGCAGTTTTCATGAGACCCAGTACTTC	.	TRBV7-2	.	TRBJ2-5
CAWSAGGYEQYF	TGTGCCTGGAGTGCAGGGGGCTACGAGCAGTACTTC	.	TRBV30	TRBD1	TRBJ2-7
CASSFPGYEQYF	TGTGCCAGCAGCTTTCCGGGCTACGAGCAGTACTTC	.	TRBV5-8	.	TRBJ2-7
CASSDRDRGPNTEAFF	TGTGCCAGCAGTGATCGGGACAGGGGGCCCAACACTGAAGCTTTCTTT	.	TRBV27	TRBD1	TRBJ1-1
CASSLAGTNTGELFF	TGCGCCAGCAGCTTGGCGGGAACGAACACCGGGGAGCTGTTTTTT	.	TRBV5-1	.	TRBJ2-2
CASSAAKGQVDYGYTF	TGTGCCAGCTCGGCCGCGAAAGGACAGGTGGACTATGGCTACACCTTC	.	TRBV18	TRBD1	TRBJ1-2
CASSGGGEGRSYNEQFF	TGTGCCAGCAGCGGAGGGGGGGAGGGCCGGTCCTACAATGAGCAGTTCTTC	once	TRBV7-8	.	TRBJ2-1
CASSGGGLVGEQFF	TGTGCCAGCAGTGGGGGAGGACTAGTGGGTGAGCAGTTCTTC	.	TRBV28	TRBD2	TRBJ2-1
CASSLDSDYTGELFF	TGTGCCAGCAGCTTAGACAGTGACTACACCGGGGAGCTGTTTTTT	.	TRBV5-4	.	TRBJ2-2
CASSYSLRDYEQYF	TGTGCCAGCAGTTACTCTTTGAGAGACTACGAGCAGTACTTC	.	TRBV6-5	.	TRBJ2-7
CAISGGQGYEQYF	TGTGCCATCAGTGGGGGTCAGGGTTACGAGCAGTACTTC	.	TRBV10-3	.	TRBJ2-7
CASSQGLAGTYEQYF	TGTGCCAGCTCGCAAGGACTAGCGGGGACATACGAGCAGTACTTC	.	TRBV18	TRBD2	TRBJ2-7
CASSFVRGNTEAFF	TGTGCCAGCAGCTTCGTCAGGGGGAACACTGAAGCTTTCTTT	.	TRBV7-2	.	TRBJ1-1
CASSATGVRGETQYF	TGTGCCAGCAGCGCGACAGGGGTGCGGGGAGAGACCCAGTACTTC	.	TRBV5-4	TRBD1	TRBJ2-5
CASSVGVDGGYEQYF	TGTGCCAGCAGCGTAGGGGTTGACGGGGGCTACGAGCAGTACTTC	once	TRBV9	.	TRBJ2-7
CAWSVVPRLRPGEQYF	TGTGCCTGGAGTGTAGTTCCCAGGCTAAGACCGGGGGAGCAGTACTTC	.	TRBV30	.	TRBJ2-7
CAISEHSGTGMGYTF	TGTGCCATCAGTGAACATTCCGGGACAGGGATGGGCTACACCTTC	.	TRBV10-3	TRBD1	TRBJ1-2
CASSTAPSSTLNTGELFF	TGCGCCAGCAGCACCGCACCGTCTAGTACCCTAAACACCGGGGAGCTGTTTTTT	.	TRBV5-1	.	TRBJ2-2
CASSDSPGAGYNEQFF	TGTGCCAGCAGTGACTCGCCGGGAGCTGGCTACAATGAGCAGTTCTTC	.	TRBV6-4	.	TRBJ2-1
CASSLDGGRTGELFF	TGTGCCAGCAGCTTAGACGGGGGGCGAACCGGGGAGCTGTTTTTT	.	TRBV11-3	.	TRBJ2-2